This TCR beta chain stems from a study of blood T cells in healthy people across ages. Study-wide results and caveats: Estimates based on one million T cells were treated as lower bounds. Age advanced and TCR beta diversity per million T cells fell, roughly linearly. As naive T cell percentage varied, TCR beta diversity correlated strongly with it.

For the second PCR, which ran for about 7 to 11 cycles, a sample-barcoded 5' primer and a J-beta primer mix were used. TCRdb recomputed calls from the 5' RACE reads with MiXCR, one row per CDR3 protein. The sample consists of 1.8 million or so distinct CDR3 sequences, 35% to 50% of them appearing once. A word on this clonotype: The antigen remains undetermined.

The material sequenced was blood. The receptor was isolated from a human donor in good health.

The CDR3 DNA reads TGTGCCAGCAGCTTAGGCCAGATTGAAGCTTTCTTT. Amino acid sequence: CASSLGQIEAFF. This chain uses TRBV7-9 with TRBJ1-1; no reliable D call. CDR3 length equals 12 residues. CDR1 is SEHNR and CDR2 is FQNEAQ in the germline V gene (reference sequence). V lost 1 base, J lost 7 bases, and 7 bases lay in between.